The 16 T cell receptor beta chains in this list originate from one sample, sequenced in a study of cytomegalovirus exposure and HLA in healthy donors. Researchers ran the PCR with 60 Vbeta and 13 Jbeta primers. Here immunoSEQ multiplex PCR was the method, and the copy in TCRdb shows in-frame clones only, minus some. The sample consists of some 150,000 clones, around three quarters of them appearing once. Sequencing used PBMCs. The receptor source for this set is a middle-aged man in good health and CMV-seropositive.

The chain recombines TRBV4-3 with TRBJ1-4, with 12 bases aligning to TRBD1. V trimming: 0 bases; J trimming: 7 bases; junction bases outside the gene matches: 9. Germline V gene lookup returns CDR1 LGHNA and CDR2 YSLEER. This CDR3 has 18 residues. CDR3 nucleotides: TGCGCCAGCAGCCAAGAGTGGGACAGGGGGCTAGCTAGTGAAAAACTGTTTTTT. This codes for CASSQEWDRGLASEKLFF.

The chain employs TRBV7-9 and TRBJ1-5, with D tentatively TRBD1 (5 bases). CDR1 and CDR2 (germline): SEHNR, FQNEAQ (reference sequence). This CDR3 spans 16 amino acids. Trimming took off 0 bases at V and 2 bases at J, with 11 bases between the two ends. CDR3 sequence reads: CASSLAATGGNQPQHF. CDR3 bases: TGTGCCAGCAGCTTAGCGGCAACAGGCGGCAATCAGCCCCAGCATTTT.

V is TRBV19 and J is TRBJ1-5; 9 bases match TRBD1. This CDR3 region has 15 residues. Losses at the gene ends were 4 bases for V and 6 bases for J; bases not matched to a gene: 7. Per the germline V gene, CDR1 is LNHDA and CDR2 is SQIVND (reference sequence). The CDR3 DNA reads as TGTGCCAGTAGTAAGACAGGGGGAGTAAGTCAGCCCCAGCATTTT. As protein: CASSKTGGVSQPQHF.

The CDR3 nucleotides read TGTGCCAGTAGTATAGGGCTCTACGAGCAGTACTTC. Translating it yields CASSIGLYEQYF. The chain couples TRBV19 to TRBJ2-7; D is uncertain. Germline CDR1 LNHDA, CDR2 SQIVND (reference sequence). The CDR3 sequence is 12 residues long. The V end was cut by 1 base, the J end by 3 bases, with 4 bases between.

The V gene is TRBV7-2, the J gene TRBJ1-1; D is unresolved. The CDR3 has 14 residues. Germline-derived CDR1 and CDR2 are SGHTA and FQGNSA. V was clipped by 1 base and J by 1 base, with 7 bases between them. In DNA, the CDR3 is TGTGCCAGCAGCTTAGAGGGAGCGAACACTGAAGCTTTCTTT. This encodes CASSLEGANTEAFF. Complete variable domain (other parts from reference TRBV7-2 and TRBJ1-1): GAGVSQSPSNKVTEKGKDVELRCDPISGHTALYWYRQSLGQGLEFLIYFQGNSAPDKSGLPSDRFSAERTGGSVSTLTIQRTQQEDSAVYLCASSLEGANTEAFFGQGTRLTVV.

The chain is built from TRBV6-6 and TRBJ2-7; 7 bases line up with TRBD1. The V and J ends lost 2 bases and 0 bases, in that order; junction bases with no gene match: 7. Germline CDR1 reads MNHNY; CDR2 reads SVGAGI (reference sequence). The CDR3 has 16 residues. The CDR3 sequence: CASSYGVRQGSYEQYF. CDR3 in DNA: TGTGCCAGCAGTTACGGGGTCCGACAGGGCTCCTACGAGCAGTACTTC.

V gene TRBV7-2 combines with J gene TRBJ1-5; the match to TRBD1 covers 8 bases. The germline V gene has CDR1 SGHTA and CDR2 FQGNSA. The CDR3 extends over 15 amino acids. After removal of 2 bases from V and 0 bases from J, the junction contained 0 bases not matched to a gene. The CDR3 here is CASSLTGGSNQPQHF. The CDR3 region has the DNA TGTGCCAGCAGCTTAACAGGGGGTAGCAATCAGCCCCAGCATTTT.

The chain recombines TRBV19 with TRBJ2-2; 7 bases line up with TRBD1. The ends lost 7 bases at V and 5 bases at J; junction bases unmatched: 10. Germline assignment: CDR1 LNHDA and CDR2 SQIVND (reference sequence). The CDR3 runs 15 residues. CDR3 in amino acids: CASKAGQELTGELFF. DNA of the CDR3: TGTGCCAGTAAGGCCGGACAGGAACTTACCGGGGAGCTGTTTTTT.

The chain carries TRBV7-8 and TRBJ2-2; D is perhaps TRBD2 (6 bases). CDR3 length: 15 residues. Trimming left V 3 bases short and J 4 bases short, with 12 bases between. Per the germline V gene, CDR1 is SGHVS and CDR2 is FQNEAQ. CDR3 coding DNA: TGTGCCAGCAGCTTCCGGGGGACCGTCACCGGGGAGCTGTTTTTT. Its translation: CASSFRGTVTGELFF.

The chain employs TRBV4-3 and TRBJ1-4; the D gene is possibly TRBD1 (6 bases). The length of the CDR3 is 18 residues. Germline V gene lookup returns CDR1 LGHNA and CDR2 YSLEER. Trimming stripped 0 bases from V and 0 bases from J, with 14 bases between. CDR3 amino acids: CASSQELGGGATNEKLFF. The CDR3 region has the DNA TGCGCCAGCAGCCAAGAGTTAGGGGGGGGTGCAACTAATGAAAAACTGTTTTTT.

This clone appeared a few times. The chain combines TRBV9 with TRBJ2-7, with a tentative D call TRBD1 (5 bases). Germline assignment: CDR1 SGDLS and CDR2 YYNGEE. V lost 5 bases, J lost 4 bases, and 16 bases lay in between. CDR3 length: 14 amino acids. CDR3 DNA sequence: TGTGCCAGCAGTCCCTTAGGGGAATCATACGAGCAGTACTTC. Translation: CASSPLGESYEQYF.

This clone came up once. The genes are TRBV27 and TRBJ1-6, with D possibly matching TRBD1 (6 bases). In germline, CDR1 is MNHEY, CDR2 SMNVEV (reference sequence). This CDR3 spans 14 amino acids. V lost 7 bases, J lost 2 bases, and 9 bases lay in between. The DNA of the CDR3 is TGTGCCAGCACAACAGGGACCTATAATTCACCCCTCCACTTT. This translates into CASTTGTYNSPLHF.

The chain uses TRBV6-1 and TRBJ1-4; TRBD1 agrees at 7 bases. Per the germline V gene, CDR1 is MNHNS and CDR2 is SASEGT. The junction had 3 bases not matched to a gene; V was cut back by 6 bases and J by 2 bases. This CDR3 is 14 amino acids long. CDR3 sequence (DNA): TGTGCCAGCAGCATCAGGGGGACTAATGAAAAACTGTTTTTT. It is translated as CASSIRGTNEKLFF.

This rearrangement joins TRBV7-2 to TRBJ1-6; D not resolved. With 5 bases removed from V and 3 bases from J, the gap between germline ends came to 8 bases. CDR1 and CDR2 from the germline V gene are SGHTA and FQGNSA. This CDR3 region has 14 residues. CDR3 bases: TGTGCCAGCAGCGTGACAAGCTATAATTCACCCCTCCACTTT. Its protein is CASSVTSYNSPLHF.

This rearrangement joins TRBV19 to TRBJ2-7; D is perhaps TRBD2 (6 bases). The germline V gene encodes CDR1 LNHDA and CDR2 SQIVND (reference sequence). The CDR3 spans 16 residues. V was pared by 7 bases and J by 5 bases, with 24 bases between. The CDR3 protein is CASTPVGGLPANEQYF. The DNA for the CDR3 is TGTGCCAGTACCCCAGTGGGGGGTCTGCCGGCAAACGAGCAGTACTTC.

This clone occurred once. The chain has TRBV5-6 and TRBJ1-4, with D possibly being TRBD1 (6 bases). The V end was cut by 3 bases, the J end by 8 bases, with 17 bases between. The CDR3 runs 15 residues. The germline V gene has CDR1 SGHDT and CDR2 YYEEEE. CDR3 residues: CASSSQPRTAEKLFF. Written as DNA, the CDR3 is TGTGCCAGCAGCTCGCAACCCCGGACAGCCGAAAAACTGTTTTTT.